This T cell receptor beta chain was sequenced in a study of blood T cells in healthy people across ages. CDR1 and CDR2 (germline): DFQATT, SNEGSKA (reference sequence). CDR3 length: 15 residues. The V end lost 2 bases, the J end lost 4 bases, and 12 bases lay between the germline ends. They isolated at least 6.5 million PBMCs from each sample. A J-beta primer mix and a sample-barcoded 5' primer were used in a second PCR of roughly 6 to 12 cycles. TCRdb processed the 5' RACE reads anew with MiXCR; each CDR3 protein has one entry. Of a few hundred thousand distinct CDR3 sequences in the sample, roughly half were seen once.

Sequenced input: blood. This TCR was recovered from a man aged 55-75 years in good health. This chain uses TRBV20-1 with TRBJ1-6, with D possibly matching TRBD1 (5 bases). The CDR3 region has the DNA TGCAGTGCTAGATCCGGGGCTGGGTATAATTCACCCCTCCACTTT. Its protein product is CSARSGAGYNSPLHF.